This is a list of T cell receptor beta chains from one sample in a study of cytomegalovirus exposure and HLA in healthy donors. Sequencing used immunoSEQ multiplex PCR; TCRdb keeps in-frame clones, though not all of them. Of about 140,000 clones listed, more than 75% are singletons. Sequenced material: PBMCs. The receptors come from a female donor in good health and CMV-seronegative. CDR3s include the opening cysteine and the closing phenylalanine or tryptophan.

j_gene	v_gene	CDR3aa
TRBJ1-2	TRBV30	CAWGQNYGYTF
TRBJ2-7	TRBV2	CASRDRDLRGEQYF
TRBJ1-2	TRBV5-1	CASSGWGTGGAFDYGYPF
NA	TRBV4-2	CASSDRGGTGAYEQYF
TRBJ1-2	TRBV14	CASSQVNSYGYTF
TRBJ2-2	TRBV2	CASRGTKNTGELFF
TRBJ2-5	TRBV30	CAWSVVSAQETQYF
TRBJ2-7	TRBV7-2	CASSPRQGSGEQYF
TRBJ2-3	TRBV27	CASRKTAGGYPDTQYF
TRBJ2-7	TRBV5-1	CASSLQGRTYEQYF
TRBJ2-2	TRBV7-2	CASSRMGLVPTGELFF
TRBJ1-1	TRBV5-1	CASSLASGVRGVAFF
TRBJ1-1	TRBV7-9	CASSLAHLQGMNTEAFF
TRBJ2-4	TRBV5-6	CASSLGFSAGLAKNIQYF
TRBJ1-1	TRBV23-1	CASNHRGPRNTEAFF
TRBJ1-1	TRBV28	CASSPRNTEAFF
TRBJ1-1	TRBV9	CASSVRQENTEAFF
TRBJ1-2	TRBV28	CASTLGSPGDYGYTF
TRBJ2-5	TRBV5-1	CASSPGTVGTGTQYF
TRBJ1-1	TRBV30	CAWSRKIFTRNTEAFF
TRBJ1-4	TRBV5-1	CASSLDSWAPANEKLFF
TRBJ1-4	TRBV5-6	CASSLRGRGEKLFF
TRBJ2-2	TRBV5-1	CASSADTSNTGELFF
TRBJ2-7	TRBV10-2	CASSETSSYEQYF
TRBJ1-6	TRBV19	CASRATTGSPLHF
TRBJ2-7	TRBV4-2	CASSQDSTGGYSAYEQYF
TRBJ1-1	TRBV27	CASKLQTSTTGAFF
TRBJ1-1	TRBV28	CASRHMNTEAFF
TRBJ1-2	TRBV7-2	CASSPRGPRSLFYGYTF
TRBJ1-6	TRBV30	CAWSSGADSPLHF
TRBJ2-1	TRBV7-2	CASSLGGLAVWDEQFF
TRBJ2-7	TRBV7-2	CASSLVVRQGFNEQYF
TRBJ2-7	TRBV27	CASSWGQIYEQYF
TRBJ1-1	TRBV28	CASSFDRGIGGSEAFF
TRBJ2-7	TRBV7-8	CASSLGGLEQYF
TRBJ2-7	TRBV4-3	CASSQDYSTSYEQYF
TRBJ1-2	TRBV6-6	CASHAGPTGYTF
TRBJ1-6	TRBV4-1	CASSQVPGQGFSYNSPLHF
TRBJ1-6	TRBV6-1	CASSATGGESYVHF
TRBJ2-6	TRBV2	CATRPWPGQGSSGANVLTF
TRBJ2-5	TRBV4-2	CASSQDRRSGRSETQYF
TRBJ2-3	TRBV7-2	CASNPGLATDTQYF
TRBJ2-7	TRBV21-1	CASSKVWSLVSYEQYF
TRBJ2-6	TRBV19	CASSIQGTNVLTF
TRBJ1-4	TRBV6-4	CASSVDRGEKLFF
TRBJ1-6	TRBV7-9	CASSPRQGNSPLHF
TRBJ2-1	TRBV27	CASTVPPQTGLAGGPVNEQFF
TRBJ2-5	TRBV29-1	CSARLAGVRETQYF
TRBJ1-5	TRBV7-9	CASSWDSSNQPQHF
TRBJ1-5	TRBV11-2	CASSLGPLSQPQHF
TRBJ2-5	TRBV6-5	CASRGDNFGRETQYF
TRBJ2-1	TRBV5-1	CASSARNNEQFF
TRBJ2-7	TRBV4-3	CASSLLGTGDEQYF
TRBJ2-5	TRBV5-1	CASSFQSGTGGETQYF
TRBJ2-5	TRBV10-3	CAIRTGQGAGETQYF
TRBJ1-1	TRBV30	CAWKGGPTGRFTEAFF
TRBJ1-5	TRBV5-4	CASSFAGNNQPQHF
TRBJ1-2	TRBV5-1	CTSRPGANYGYTF
TRBJ2-3	TRBV7-9	CASSLRGTTSGGAGDTQYF
TRBJ2-4	TRBV2	CTSSESPARGGAAKNIQYF